This is a list of T cell receptor beta chains from one sample in a study of vaccination and CD4 T cells after COVID-19. TCRdb fed the PCR reads into MiXCR, producing one record per CDR3 protein. This sample carries around 18,000 distinct CDR3 sequences, around 35% of them seen once, and the ten largest clones take roughly 12%. Their target antigens are unknown. Input material: CD4+ T cells from blood, cultured in vitro. Source of these receptors: a human donor who had recovered from COVID-19. Both conserved end residues are part of each CDR3.

TRBJ2-1,TRBV7-4,CASRHSCEQFF
TRBJ2-3,TRBV18,CASSPGQGDSGTQYF
TRBJ1-3,TRBV7-8,CASSLVVSGNTIYF
TRBJ1-5,TRBV6-1,CASSPSTGGQPQHF
TRBJ2-1,TRBV24-1,CATSGSSSYNEQFF
TRBJ2-1,TRBV20-1,CSATTSGSYNEQFF
TRBJ2-7,TRBV2,CASSLEPVAYEQYF
TRBJ2-1,TRBV5-4,CASSTGTRTVYNEQFF
TRBJ2-7,TRBV20-1,CSARDPFSETTSYSYEQYF
TRBJ2-7,TRBV11-2,CASKLAGGLEQYF